This TCR beta chain was identified in a study of OX40 agonist ivuxolimab in advanced cancers. About the study: Patients received ivuxolimab, an agonistic anti-OX40 (CD134) antibody. Dose-escalation patients' cancers were hepatocellular carcinoma, melanoma, renal cell or head and neck cancer. Participants, around 80% male, averaged approximately 65 years of age, ranging from roughly 23 to 90.

General study points: On average, a greater number of expanded clones characterised CD8+ T cells relative to CD4+.

As concerns this clone: Antigen specificity is unknown.

The assay was immunoSEQ multiplex PCR, and TCRdb's table has in-frame clones only and misses some. The sample yields roughly 26,000 clones, approximately 85% seen once. Germline V gives CDR1 ENHRY, CDR2 SYGVKD. With 6 bases clipped from V and 8 bases from J, the junction kept 12 bases outside the gene matches. The CDR3 consists of 15 residues. This chain joins TRBV10-3 and TRBJ2-3, with TRBD1 identical over 9 bases. Here the sequenced sample was CD4+ or CD8+ T cells sorted from blood, taken in a trial of the OX40 agonist ivuxolimab. The clonotype comes from an adult with an advanced solid tumor such as melanoma, head and neck, liver or kidney cancer. For the CDR3, the DNA is TGTGCCATCAGCCCGACACAGGGGGCGAGTGGTACGCAGTATTTT. Amino acids: CAISPTQGASGTQYF.